This TCR beta chain stems from a study of Graves' ophthalmopathy and Graves' hyperthyroidism. This CDR3 contains 14 residues. The germline V and J ends were trimmed by 2 bases and 6 bases, with 14 bases remaining between them. Germline V gene lookup returns CDR1 SGHDN and CDR2 FVKESK. The hyperthyroidism patients, aged 18 to 65, had been newly diagnosed, with under 2 months' duration. As the template, RNA transcripts were used to amplify TCR beta CDR3 regions. First-round RT-PCR used HTBI primers; second-round multiplex PCR followed. TCRdb used MiXCR to reprocess the multiplex PCR reads, holding one entry per CDR3 protein. The table lists some 1.1 million distinct CDR3 sequences, about two fifths of them singletons, with around 10% in the top ten.

This clonotype was sampled from an adult man with Graves' hyperthyroidism. The chain couples TRBV14 to TRBJ2-7; TRBD1 is a possible D gene (6 bases). Sequencing input: peripheral blood or thyroid tissue (not recorded which). CDR3 in DNA: TGTGCCAGCAGCCAAACAGGGTTATTTGGCGAGCAGTACTTC. It yields the protein CASSQTGLFGEQYF.